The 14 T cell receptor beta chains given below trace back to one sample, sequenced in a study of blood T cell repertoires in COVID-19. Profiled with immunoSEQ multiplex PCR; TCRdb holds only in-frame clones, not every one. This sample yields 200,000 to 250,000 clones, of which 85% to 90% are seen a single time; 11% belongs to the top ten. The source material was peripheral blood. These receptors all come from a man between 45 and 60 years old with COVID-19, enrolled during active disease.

The CDR3 spells CASSLDRSNKQFF. The DNA of the CDR3 is TGTGCCAGCAGTCTAGACAGGAGTAATAAGCAGTTCTTC. The chain couples TRBV6-5 to TRBJ2-1; possibly TRBD1 for D (6 bases). Trimming took 5 bases from V and 11 from J, leaving 16 bases between them. CDR1 and CDR2 (germline): MNHEY, SVGAGI. The CDR3 totals 13 residues.

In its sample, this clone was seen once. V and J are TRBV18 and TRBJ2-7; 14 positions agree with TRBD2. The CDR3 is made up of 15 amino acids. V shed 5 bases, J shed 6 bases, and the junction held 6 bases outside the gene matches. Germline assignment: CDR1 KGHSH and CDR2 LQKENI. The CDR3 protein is CASSSTSGGAAEQYF. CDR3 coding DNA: TGTGCCAGCTCATCGACTAGCGGGGGGGCGGCCGAGCAGTACTTC.

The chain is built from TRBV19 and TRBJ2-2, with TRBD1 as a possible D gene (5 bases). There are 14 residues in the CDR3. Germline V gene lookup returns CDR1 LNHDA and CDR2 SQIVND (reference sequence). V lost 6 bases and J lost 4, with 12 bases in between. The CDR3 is CASRRGAATGELFF. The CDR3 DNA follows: TGTGCCAGTAGAAGGGGCGCAGCCACCGGGGAGCTGTTTTTT.

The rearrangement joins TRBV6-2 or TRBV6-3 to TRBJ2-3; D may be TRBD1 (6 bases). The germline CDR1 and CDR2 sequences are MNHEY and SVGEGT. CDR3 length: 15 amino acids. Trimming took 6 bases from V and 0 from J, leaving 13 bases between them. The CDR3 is CASSRTETSTDTQYF. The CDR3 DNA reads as TGTGCCAGCAGCCGGACAGAGACTAGCACAGATACGCAGTATTTT.

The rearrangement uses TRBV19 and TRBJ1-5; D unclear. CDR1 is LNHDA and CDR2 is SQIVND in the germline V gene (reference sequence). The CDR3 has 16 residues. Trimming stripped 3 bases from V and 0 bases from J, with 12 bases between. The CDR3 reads CASSMRGSFSNQPQHF. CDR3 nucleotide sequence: TGTGCCAGTAGTATGCGGGGTTCGTTTAGCAATCAGCCCCAGCATTTT.

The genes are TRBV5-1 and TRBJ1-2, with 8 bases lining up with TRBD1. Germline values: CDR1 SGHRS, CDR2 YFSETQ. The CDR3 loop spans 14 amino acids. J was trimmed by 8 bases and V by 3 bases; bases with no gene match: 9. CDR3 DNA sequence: TGCGCCAGCAGCTGGGCCGGGACAGGCGACGGCTACACCTTC. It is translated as CASSWAGTGDGYTF.

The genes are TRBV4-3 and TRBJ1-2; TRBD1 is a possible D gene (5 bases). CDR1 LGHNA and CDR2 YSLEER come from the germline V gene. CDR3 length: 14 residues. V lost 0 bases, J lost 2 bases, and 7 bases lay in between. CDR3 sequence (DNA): TGCGCCAGCAGCCAAGATAACAGGAACTATGGCTACACCTTC. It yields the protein CASSQDNRNYGYTF.

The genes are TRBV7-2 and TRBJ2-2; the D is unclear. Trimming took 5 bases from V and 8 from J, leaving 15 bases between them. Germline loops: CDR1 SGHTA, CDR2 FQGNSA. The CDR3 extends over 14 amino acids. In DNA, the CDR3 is TGTGCCAGCAGCAAAACACCCAGGTCGGGGGAGCTGTTTTTT. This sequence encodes CASSKTPRSGELFF.

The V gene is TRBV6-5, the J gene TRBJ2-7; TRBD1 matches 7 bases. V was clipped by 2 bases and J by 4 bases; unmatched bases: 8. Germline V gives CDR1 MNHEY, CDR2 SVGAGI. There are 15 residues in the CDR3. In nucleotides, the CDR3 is TGTGCCAGCAGTTACCCGAGACAGGGTTTGTACGAGCAGTACTTC. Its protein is CASSYPRQGLYEQYF.

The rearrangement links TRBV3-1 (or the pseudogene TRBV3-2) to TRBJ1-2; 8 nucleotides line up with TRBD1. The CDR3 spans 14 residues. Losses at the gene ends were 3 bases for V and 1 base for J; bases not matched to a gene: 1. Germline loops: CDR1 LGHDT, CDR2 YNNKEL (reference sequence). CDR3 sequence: CASSQGQVNYGYTF. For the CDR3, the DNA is TGTGCCAGCAGCCAGGGACAGGTTAACTATGGCTACACCTTC.

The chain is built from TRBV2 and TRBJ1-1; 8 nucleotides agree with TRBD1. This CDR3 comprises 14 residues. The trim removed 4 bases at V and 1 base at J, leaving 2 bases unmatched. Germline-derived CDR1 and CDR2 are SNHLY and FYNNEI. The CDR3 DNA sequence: TGTGCCAGCAGTGTAGGGACAGGGAACACTGAAGCTTTCTTT. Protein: CASSVGTGNTEAFF. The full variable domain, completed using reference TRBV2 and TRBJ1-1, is EPEVTQTPSHQVTQMGQEVILRCVPISNHLYFYWYRQILGQKVEFLVSFYNNEISEKSEIFDDQFSVERPDGSNFTLKIRSTKLEDSAMYFCASSVGTGNTEAFFGQGTRLTVV.

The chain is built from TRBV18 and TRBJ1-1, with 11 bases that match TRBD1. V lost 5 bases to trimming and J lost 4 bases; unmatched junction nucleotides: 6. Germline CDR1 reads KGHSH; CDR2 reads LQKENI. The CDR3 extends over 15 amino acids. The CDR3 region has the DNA TGTGCCAGCTCAAGGGACAGGGGGAGGTCCACTGAAGCTTTCTTT. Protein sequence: CASSRDRGRSTEAFF.

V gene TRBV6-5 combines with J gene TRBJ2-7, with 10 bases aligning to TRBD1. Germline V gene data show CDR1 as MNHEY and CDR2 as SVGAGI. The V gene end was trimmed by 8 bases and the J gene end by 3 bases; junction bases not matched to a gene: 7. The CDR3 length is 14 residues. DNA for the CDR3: TGTGCCAGCGATATGGGACAGGGGAGCTACGAGCAGTACTTC. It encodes CASDMGQGSYEQYF.

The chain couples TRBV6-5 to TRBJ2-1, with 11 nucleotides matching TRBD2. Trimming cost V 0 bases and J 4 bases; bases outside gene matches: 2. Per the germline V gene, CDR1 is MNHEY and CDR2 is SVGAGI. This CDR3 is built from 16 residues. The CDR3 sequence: CASSYSTSGRYNEQFF. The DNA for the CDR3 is TGTGCCAGCAGTTACTCTACTAGCGGGAGATACAATGAGCAGTTCTTC.